What follows are 3 T cell receptor beta chains derived from one specimen sequenced in a study of vaccination and CD4 T cells after COVID-19. These receptors are not linked to any known antigen. The Oncomine TCR Beta short-read assay sequenced DNA from cultured CD4+ T cells. TCRdb processed the PCR reads anew with MiXCR; each CDR3 protein has one entry. This table has under 15,000 distinct CDR3 sequences, 40% to 50% appearing once. Indicated treatment: approximately 10-day PBMC culture with coronavirus spike peptide pools or control peptides (ViraFEST assay). Sequencing input: CD4+ T cells from blood, cultured in vitro. The receptor set was obtained from a human donor who had recovered from COVID-19.

This CDR3 is CASSLATPGQTNYGYTF. The DNA for the CDR3 is TGTGCCAGCAGCTTAGCGACCCCTGGGCAGACTAACTATGGCTACACCTTC. The chain joins TRBV7-2 to TRBJ1-2; D call uncertain. The CDR3 length is 17 residues. The ends were cut back, 0 bases at V and 0 bases at J, with 14 bases in the middle. Germline V gene sequence: CDR1 SGHTA, CDR2 FQGNSA.

The gene calls are TRBV14 and TRBJ2-7; 13 bases match TRBD2. Germline loops: CDR1 SGHDN, CDR2 FVKESK. J was trimmed by 4 bases and V by 0 bases; bases with no gene match: 3. The length of the CDR3 is 16 residues. The CDR3 region is CASSQEGLAGQYEQYF. CDR3 coding DNA: TGTGCCAGCAGCCAAGAGGGACTAGCGGGACAGTACGAGCAGTACTTC.

The J gene is TRBJ2-5, the V gene TRBV29-1, with D possibly TRBD1 on 6 matching bases. There are 15 residues in the CDR3. Trimming left V 2 bases short and J 2 bases short, with 15 bases between. CDR1 is SQVTM, CDR2 ANQGSEA, per germline. CDR3 region: CSVEPTQGGQETQYF. As DNA, the CDR3 is TGCAGCGTTGAACCAACACAGGGTGGGCAAGAGACCCAGTACTTC. The entire variable domain, with the rest obtained from reference TRBV29-1 and TRBJ2-5, is as follows: SAVISQKPSRDICQRGTSLTIQCQVDSQVTMMFWYRQQPGQSLTLIATANQGSEATYESGFVIDKFPISRPNLTFSTLTVSNMSPEDSSIYLCSVEPTQGGQETQYFGPGTRLLVL.